This T cell receptor (beta chain) emerged from a study of blood T cells in healthy people across ages. Whole-study results and caveats: The study found more naive CD4+ cells and higher diversity in long-lived than aged donors.

Regarding this clonotype: Antigen specificity is unknown.

For the second PCR, which ran for roughly 7 to 11 cycles, a sample-barcoded 5' primer and a J-beta primer mix were used. TCRdb passed the 5' RACE reads through MiXCR, listing each CDR3 protein once. The sample has fewer than 600,000 distinct CDR3 sequences, about 27% seen once; the top ten hold 3% to 4.5%. V was pared by 3 bases and J by 5 bases, with 10 bases between. The CDR3 contains 12 residues. Germline values: CDR1 DFQATT, CDR2 SNEGSKA (reference sequence). These data also formed part of another study, on T cells of mothers and their children.

The sequence was obtained from a boy between 2 and 10 years old in good health. The sequenced material came from blood. The rearrangement links TRBV20-1 to TRBJ2-5; D not resolved. The CDR3 coding sequence is TGCAGTGCTAGCCGCGCGACCGAGACCCAGTACTTC. Amino acid sequence: CSASRATETQYF.